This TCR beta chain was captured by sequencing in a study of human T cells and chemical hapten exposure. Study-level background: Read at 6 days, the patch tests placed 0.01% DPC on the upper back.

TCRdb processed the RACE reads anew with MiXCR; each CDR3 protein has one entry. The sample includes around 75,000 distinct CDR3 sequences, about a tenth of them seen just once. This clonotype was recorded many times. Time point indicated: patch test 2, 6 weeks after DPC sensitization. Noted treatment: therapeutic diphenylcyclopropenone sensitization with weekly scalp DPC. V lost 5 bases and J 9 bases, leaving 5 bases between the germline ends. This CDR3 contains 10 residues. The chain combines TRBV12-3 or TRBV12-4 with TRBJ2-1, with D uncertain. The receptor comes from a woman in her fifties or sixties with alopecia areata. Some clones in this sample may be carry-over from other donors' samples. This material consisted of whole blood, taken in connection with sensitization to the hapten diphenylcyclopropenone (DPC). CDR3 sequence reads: CASSGGEQFF. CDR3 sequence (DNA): TGTGCCAGCAGTGGTGGTGAGCAGTTCTTC.